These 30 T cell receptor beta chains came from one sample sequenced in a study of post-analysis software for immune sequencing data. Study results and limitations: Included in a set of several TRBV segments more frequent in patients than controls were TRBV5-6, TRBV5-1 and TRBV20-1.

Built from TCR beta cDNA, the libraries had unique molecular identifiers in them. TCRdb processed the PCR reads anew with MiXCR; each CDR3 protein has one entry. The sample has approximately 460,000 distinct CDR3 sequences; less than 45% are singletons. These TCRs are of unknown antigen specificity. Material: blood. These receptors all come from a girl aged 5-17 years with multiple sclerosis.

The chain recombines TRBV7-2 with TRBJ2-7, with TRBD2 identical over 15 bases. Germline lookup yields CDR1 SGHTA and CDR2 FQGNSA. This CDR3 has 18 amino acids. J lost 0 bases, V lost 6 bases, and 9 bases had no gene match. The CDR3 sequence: CASSFGLAGGKSSYEQYF. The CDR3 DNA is TGTGCCAGCAGTTTCGGACTAGCGGGAGGGAAAAGCTCCTACGAGCAGTACTTC.

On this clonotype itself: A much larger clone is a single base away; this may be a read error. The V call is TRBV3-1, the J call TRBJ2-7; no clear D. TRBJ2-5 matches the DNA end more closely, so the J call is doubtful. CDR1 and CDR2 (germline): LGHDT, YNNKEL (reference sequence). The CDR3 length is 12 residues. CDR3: CVSSQVGETQYF. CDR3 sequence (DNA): TGTGTCAGCAGCCAAGTCGGAGAGACCCAGTACTTC.

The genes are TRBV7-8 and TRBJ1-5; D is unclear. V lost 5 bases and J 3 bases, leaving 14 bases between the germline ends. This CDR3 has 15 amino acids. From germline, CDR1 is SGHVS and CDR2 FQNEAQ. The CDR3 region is CASSPNGRVNQPQHF. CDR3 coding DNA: TGTGCCAGCAGCCCGAATGGACGGGTCAATCAGCCCCAGCATTTT.

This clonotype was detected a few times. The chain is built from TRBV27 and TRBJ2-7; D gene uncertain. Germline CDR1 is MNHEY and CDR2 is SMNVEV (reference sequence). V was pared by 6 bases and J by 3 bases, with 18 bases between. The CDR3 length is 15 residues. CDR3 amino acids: CASRNLRKGVYEQYF. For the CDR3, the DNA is TGTGCCAGCAGGAACCTAAGGAAGGGCGTCTACGAGCAGTACTTC.

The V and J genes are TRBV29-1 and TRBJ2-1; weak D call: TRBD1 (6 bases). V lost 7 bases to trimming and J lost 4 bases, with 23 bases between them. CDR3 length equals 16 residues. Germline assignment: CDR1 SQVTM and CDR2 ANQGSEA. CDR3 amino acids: CSATAEPGAGYNEQFF. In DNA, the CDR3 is TGCAGCGCTACCGCGGAGCCAGGGGCAGGGTACAATGAGCAGTTCTTC.

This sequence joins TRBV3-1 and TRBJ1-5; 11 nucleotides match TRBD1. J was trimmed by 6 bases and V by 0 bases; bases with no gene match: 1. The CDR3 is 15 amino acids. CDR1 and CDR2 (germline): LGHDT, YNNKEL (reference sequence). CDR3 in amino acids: CASSQEGTGGQPQHF. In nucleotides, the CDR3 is TGTGCCAGCAGCCAAGAGGGGACAGGGGGTCAGCCCCAGCATTTT.

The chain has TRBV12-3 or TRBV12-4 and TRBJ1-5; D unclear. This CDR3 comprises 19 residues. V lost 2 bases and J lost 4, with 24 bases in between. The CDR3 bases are TGTGCCAGCAGTTTATACTCGCGGGCAGCCCGACTCACAAATCAGCCCCAGCATTTT. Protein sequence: CASSLYSRAARLTNQPQHF.

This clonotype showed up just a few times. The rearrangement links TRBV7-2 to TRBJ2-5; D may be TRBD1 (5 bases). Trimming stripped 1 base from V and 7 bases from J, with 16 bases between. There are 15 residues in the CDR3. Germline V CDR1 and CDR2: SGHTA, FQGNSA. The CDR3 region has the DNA TGTGCCAGCAGCTTAGGAGGCAGGGAAGTAGGGACCCAGTACTTC. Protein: CASSLGGREVGTQYF. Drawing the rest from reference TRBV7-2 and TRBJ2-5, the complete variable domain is GAGVSQSPSNKVTEKGKDVELRCDPISGHTALYWYRQSLGQGLEFLIYFQGNSAPDKSGLPSDRFSAERTGGSVSTLTIQRTQQEDSAVYLCASSLGGREVGTQYFGPGTRLLVL.

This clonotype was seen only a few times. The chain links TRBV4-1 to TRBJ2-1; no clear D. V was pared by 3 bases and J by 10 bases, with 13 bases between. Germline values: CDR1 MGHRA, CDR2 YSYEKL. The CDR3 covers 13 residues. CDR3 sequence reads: CASSQYPYREQFF. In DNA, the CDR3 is TGCGCCAGCAGCCAGTATCCCTATCGGGAGCAGTTCTTC.

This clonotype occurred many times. The CDR3 reads CASSFTAQETQYF. The CDR3 DNA follows: TGCGCCAGCAGCTTTACAGCCCAAGAGACCCAGTACTTC. The chain couples TRBV5-1 to TRBJ2-5, with unresolved D. The CDR3 is 13 amino acids. Germline CDR1 SGHRS, CDR2 YFSETQ. V shed 2 bases and J shed 1 base, with 6 bases lying between them.

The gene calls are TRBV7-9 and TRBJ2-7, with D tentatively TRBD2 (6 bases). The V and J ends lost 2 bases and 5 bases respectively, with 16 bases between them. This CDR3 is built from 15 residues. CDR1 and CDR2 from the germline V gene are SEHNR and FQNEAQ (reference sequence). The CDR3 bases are TGTGCCAGCAGCTTAAGGGATCGGGGGTTAGACGAGCAGTACTTC. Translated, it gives CASSLRDRGLDEQYF. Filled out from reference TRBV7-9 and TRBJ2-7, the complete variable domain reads DTGVSQNPRHKITKRGQNVTFRCDPISEHNRLYWYRQTLGQGPEFLTYFQNEAQLEKSRLLSDRFSAERPKGSFSTLEIQRTEQGDSAMYLCASSLRDRGLDEQYFGPGTRLTVT.

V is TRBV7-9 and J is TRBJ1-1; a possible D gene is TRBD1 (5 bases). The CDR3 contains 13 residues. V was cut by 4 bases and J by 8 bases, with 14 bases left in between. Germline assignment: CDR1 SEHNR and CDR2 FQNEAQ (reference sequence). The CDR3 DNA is TGTGCCAGCAGCTGGCTCTACAGGAGAGAAGCTTTCTTT. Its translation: CASSWLYRREAFF. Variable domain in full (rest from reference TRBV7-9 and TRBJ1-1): DTGVSQNPRHKITKRGQNVTFRCDPISEHNRLYWYRQTLGQGPEFLTYFQNEAQLEKSRLLSDRFSAERPKGSFSTLEIQRTEQGDSAMYLCASSWLYRREAFFGQGTRLTVV.

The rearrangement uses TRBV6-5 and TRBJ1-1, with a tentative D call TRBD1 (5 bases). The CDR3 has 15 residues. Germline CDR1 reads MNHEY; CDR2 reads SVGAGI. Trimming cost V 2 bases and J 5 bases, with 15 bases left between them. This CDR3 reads CASSYEAPGPTEAFF. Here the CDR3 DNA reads TGTGCCAGCAGTTACGAAGCACCAGGGCCAACTGAAGCTTTCTTT.

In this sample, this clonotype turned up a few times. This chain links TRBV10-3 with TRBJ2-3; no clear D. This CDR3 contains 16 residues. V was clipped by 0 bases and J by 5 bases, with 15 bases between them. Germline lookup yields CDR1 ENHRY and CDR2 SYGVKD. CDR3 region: CAISESGTLGGDTQYF. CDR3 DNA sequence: TGTGCCATCAGTGAGTCTGGCACTCTGGGTGGAGATACGCAGTATTTT.

The CDR3, as DNA: TGTGCCAGCAGTCAGGGGAGCTCCTACAATGAGCAGTTCTTC. This encodes CASSQGSSYNEQFF. The chain links TRBV12-3 or TRBV12-4 to TRBJ2-1, with a weak D call TRBD1 (6 bases). The CDR3 has 14 amino acids. The germline V and J ends were trimmed by 5 bases and 0 bases, with 8 bases remaining between them.

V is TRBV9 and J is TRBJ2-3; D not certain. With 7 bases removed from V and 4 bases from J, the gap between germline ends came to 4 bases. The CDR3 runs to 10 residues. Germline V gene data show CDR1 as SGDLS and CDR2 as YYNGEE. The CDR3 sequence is CASGPDTQYF. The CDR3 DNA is TGTGCCAGCGGTCCAGATACGCAGTATTTT. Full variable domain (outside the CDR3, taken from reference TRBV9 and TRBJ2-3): DSGVTQTPKHLITATGQRVTLRCSPRSGDLSVYWYQQSLDQGLQFLIQYYNGEERAKGNILERFSAQQFPDLHSELNLSSLELGDSALYFCASGPDTQYFGPGTRLTVL.

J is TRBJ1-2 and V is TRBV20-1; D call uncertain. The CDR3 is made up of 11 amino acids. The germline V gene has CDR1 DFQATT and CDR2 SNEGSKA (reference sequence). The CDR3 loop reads CSSSRGYGYTF. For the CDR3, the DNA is TGCAGCAGTTCCCGGGGCTATGGCTACACCTTC.

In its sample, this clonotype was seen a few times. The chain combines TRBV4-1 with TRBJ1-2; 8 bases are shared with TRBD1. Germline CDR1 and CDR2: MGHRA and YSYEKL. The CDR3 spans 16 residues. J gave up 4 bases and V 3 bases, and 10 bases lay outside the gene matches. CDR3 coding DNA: TGCGCCAGCAGCCAGTCGGGACAGGCAGCGCGCTATGGCTACACCTTC. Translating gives CASSQSGQAARYGYTF.

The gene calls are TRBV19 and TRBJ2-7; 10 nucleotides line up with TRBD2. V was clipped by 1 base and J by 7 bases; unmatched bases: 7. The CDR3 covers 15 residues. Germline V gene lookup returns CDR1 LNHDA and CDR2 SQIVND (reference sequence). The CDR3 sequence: CASSIGLAGVIEQYF. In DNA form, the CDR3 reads TGTGCCAGTAGTATAGGGCTAGCGGGGGTCATTGAGCAGTACTTC.

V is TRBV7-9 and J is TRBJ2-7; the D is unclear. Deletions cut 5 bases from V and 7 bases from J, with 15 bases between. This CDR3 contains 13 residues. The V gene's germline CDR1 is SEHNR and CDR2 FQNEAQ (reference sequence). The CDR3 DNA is TGTGCCAGCAGCCCGCAAGGCCTGGGGGAGCAGTACTTC. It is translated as CASSPQGLGEQYF.

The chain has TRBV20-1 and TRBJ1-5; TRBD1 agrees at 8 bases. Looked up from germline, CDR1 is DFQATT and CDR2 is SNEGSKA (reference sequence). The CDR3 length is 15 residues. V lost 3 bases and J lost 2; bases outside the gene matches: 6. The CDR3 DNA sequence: TGCAGTGCTAGTAATCCGGGACAGGGCAATCAGCCCCAGCATTTT. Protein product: CSASNPGQGNQPQHF.

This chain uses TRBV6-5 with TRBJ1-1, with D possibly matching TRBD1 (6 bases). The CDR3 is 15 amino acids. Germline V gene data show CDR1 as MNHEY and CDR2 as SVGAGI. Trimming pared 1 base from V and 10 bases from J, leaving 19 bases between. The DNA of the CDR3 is TGTGCCAGCAGTTACTTAGGGGGACACCGTGGTGGAGCTTTCTTT. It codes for CASSYLGGHRGGAFF.

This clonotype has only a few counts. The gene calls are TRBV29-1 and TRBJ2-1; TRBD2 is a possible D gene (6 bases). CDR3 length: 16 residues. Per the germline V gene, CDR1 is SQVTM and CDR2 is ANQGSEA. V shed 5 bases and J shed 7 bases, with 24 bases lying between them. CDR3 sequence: CSVTSAGQERANEQFF. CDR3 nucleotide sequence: TGCAGCGTTACCTCCGCGGGGCAGGAGAGGGCTAATGAGCAGTTCTTC.

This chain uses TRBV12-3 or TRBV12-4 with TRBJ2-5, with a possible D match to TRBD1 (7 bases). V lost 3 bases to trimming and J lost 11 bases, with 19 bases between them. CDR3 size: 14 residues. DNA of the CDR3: TGTGCCAGCAGTTTTATTTCCACAGGGGAGGAGCAGTACTTC. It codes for CASSFISTGEEQYF.

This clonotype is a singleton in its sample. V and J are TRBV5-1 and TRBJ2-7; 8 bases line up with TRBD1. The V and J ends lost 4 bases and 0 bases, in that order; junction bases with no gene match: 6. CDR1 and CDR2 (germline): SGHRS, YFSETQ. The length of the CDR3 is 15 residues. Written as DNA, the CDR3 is TGCGCCAGCAGCAGCCGACAGGGGAGCTCCTACGAGCAGTACTTC. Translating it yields CASSSRQGSSYEQYF.

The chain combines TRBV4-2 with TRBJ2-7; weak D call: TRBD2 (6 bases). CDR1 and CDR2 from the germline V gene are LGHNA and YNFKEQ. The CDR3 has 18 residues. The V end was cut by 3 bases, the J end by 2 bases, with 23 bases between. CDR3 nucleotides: TGTGCCAGCAGCCACCCTTTCCCGGGAGCCCTTTTTACCTACGAGCAGTACTTC. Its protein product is CASSHPFPGALFTYEQYF.

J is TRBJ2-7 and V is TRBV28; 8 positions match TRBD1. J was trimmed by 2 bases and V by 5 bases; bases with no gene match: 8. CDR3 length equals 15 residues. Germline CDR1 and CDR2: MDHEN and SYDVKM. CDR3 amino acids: CASSPNRGNTYEQYF. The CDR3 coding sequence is TGTGCCAGCAGTCCGAACAGGGGGAATACCTACGAGCAGTACTTC.

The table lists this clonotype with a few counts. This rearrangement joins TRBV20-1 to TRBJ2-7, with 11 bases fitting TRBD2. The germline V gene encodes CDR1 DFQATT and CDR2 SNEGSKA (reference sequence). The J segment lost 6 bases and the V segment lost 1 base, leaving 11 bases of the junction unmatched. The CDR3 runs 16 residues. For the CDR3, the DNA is TGCAGTGCTAGAGTCAGCTTACTAGCGGGAGAAGGCGAGCAGTACTTC. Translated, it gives CSARVSLLAGEGEQYF.

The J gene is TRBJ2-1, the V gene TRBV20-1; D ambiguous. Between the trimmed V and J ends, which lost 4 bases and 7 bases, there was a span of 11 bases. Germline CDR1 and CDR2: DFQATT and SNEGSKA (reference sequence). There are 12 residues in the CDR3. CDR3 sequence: CSATSSWNEQFF. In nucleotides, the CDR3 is TGCAGTGCTACGTCCTCTTGGAATGAGCAGTTCTTC.

The CDR3 protein is CASRPLGTYEQYF. The CDR3 DNA follows: TGTGCCAGCAGACCCCTTGGAACCTACGAGCAGTACTTC. This chain joins TRBV14 and TRBJ2-7; unclear D gene. V lost 6 bases and J lost 2, with 11 bases in between. The CDR3 totals 13 residues. Germline V gene lookup returns CDR1 SGHDN and CDR2 FVKESK.